This TCR beta chain was sequenced during a study of blood T cell repertoires in COVID-19. The table came from immunoSEQ multiplex PCR; TCRdb's copy has only in-frame clones and leaves some out. This sample has 150,000 or so clones, with 75% to 90% found just once. Germline V gene sequence: CDR1 ENHRY, CDR2 SYGVKD. This CDR3 contains 15 residues. Unmatched junction bases numbered 10, after V lost 10 bases and J lost 6 bases. The clonotype was recovered from an elderly man with acute or convalescent COVID-19. The sequenced sample consisted of peripheral blood. The chain uses TRBV10-3 and TRBJ2-2; 11 positions match TRBD1. This chain's CDR3 is CATRGQGATAGELFF. CDR3 in DNA: TGTGCCACCCGCGGACAGGGGGCGACGGCCGGGGAGCTGTTTTTT.